This T cell receptor (beta chain) comes out of a study of T cells in Graves' hyperthyroidism and ophthalmopathy. RNA transcripts provided the source from which TCR beta CDR3 regions were amplified. RT-PCR in the first round (using the HTBI primer set) targeted the TCR CDR3. TCRdb re-called the multiplex PCR reads with MiXCR, one entry per CDR3 protein. Seen here are roughly 180,000 distinct CDR3 sequences, about 9.4% observed once, and the top ten hold roughly a fifth. The CDR3 is made up of 15 amino acids. Losses at the gene ends were 5 bases for V and 7 bases for J; bases not matched to a gene: 11. This clonotype was observed many times. These patients, aged 18 to 65, had recently diagnosed hyperthyroidism lasting under 2 months.

The chain uses TRBV12-3 or TRBV12-4 and TRBJ1-1, with 9 bases matching TRBD1. The receptor was isolated from a woman aged 18-29 years with Graves' hyperthyroidism that later progressed to Graves' ophthalmopathy. The sequenced sample consisted of blood. CDR3 sequence: CASSDTGTGRREAFF. The CDR3 bases are TGTGCCAGCAGTGACACCGGGACAGGGCGTCGTGAAGCTTTCTTT.